This T cell receptor beta chain stems from a study of shared clonotypes between healthy human individuals. Overall study: For every donor, three CD4 naive, three CD4 memory, two CD8 naive and one CD8 memory plates were used.

A note on this clone: Its antigen is unidentified.

CD45RO negativity and positive selection for CCR7 defined naive CD8 cells, a population that excluded terminally differentiated effector memory CD45RA+ cells. Each of the donors was a healthy adult who was HIV-negative and had not had a recent acute infection or vaccination. This CDR3 comprises 11 residues. J gave up 9 bases and V 6 bases, and 2 bases lay outside the gene matches. In germline, CDR1 is MNHEY, CDR2 SMNVEV (reference sequence). Study conclusions and caveats: Rarefaction curves obtained for sorted subsets showed sequencing incomplete despite large depth.

The material for each subset, its genomic DNA, was split evenly across several immunoSEQ plates. Measured with immunoSEQ multiplex PCR; TCRdb has only the in-frame clones, and not every one. Counted here are around 2,000,000 clones, 85% to 95% occurring once; the ten biggest clones make up 1.5% to 2%. Input material: naive CD8+ T cells from PBMCs. This rearrangement joins TRBV27 to TRBJ2-4, with 7 bases lining up with TRBD1. This TCR was recovered from a man between 18 and 29 years old in good health. Some clones in this sample may be carry-over from other donors' samples. The CDR3 loop is CASRQGTIQYF. CDR3 bases: TGTGCCAGCAGACAGGGGACCATTCAGTACTTC.